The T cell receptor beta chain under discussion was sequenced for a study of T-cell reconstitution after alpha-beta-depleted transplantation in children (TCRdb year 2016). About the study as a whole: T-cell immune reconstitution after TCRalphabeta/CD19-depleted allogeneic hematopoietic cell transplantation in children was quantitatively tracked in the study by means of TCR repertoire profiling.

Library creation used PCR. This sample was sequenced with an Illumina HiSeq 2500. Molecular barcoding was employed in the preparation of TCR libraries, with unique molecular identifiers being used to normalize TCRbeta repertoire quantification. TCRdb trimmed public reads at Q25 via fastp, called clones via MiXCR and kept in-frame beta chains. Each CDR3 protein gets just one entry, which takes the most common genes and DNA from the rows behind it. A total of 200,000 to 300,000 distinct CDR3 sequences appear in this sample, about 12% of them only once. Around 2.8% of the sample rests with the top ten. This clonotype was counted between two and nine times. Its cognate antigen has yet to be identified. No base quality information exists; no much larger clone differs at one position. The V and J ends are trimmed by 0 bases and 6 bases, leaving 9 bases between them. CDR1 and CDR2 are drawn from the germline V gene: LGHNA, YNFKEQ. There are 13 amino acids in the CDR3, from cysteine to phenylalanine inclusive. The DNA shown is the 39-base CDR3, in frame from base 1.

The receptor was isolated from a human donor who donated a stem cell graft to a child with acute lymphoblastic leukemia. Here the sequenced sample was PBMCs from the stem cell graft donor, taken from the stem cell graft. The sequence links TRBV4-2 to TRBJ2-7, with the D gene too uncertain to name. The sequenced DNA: TGTGCCAGCAGCCAAGATCGACACTTCGAGCAGTACTTC. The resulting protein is CASSQDRHFEQYF.